The rows below give T cell receptor beta chains drawn from one sample of a study of control samples from healthy donors and cancer patients. Sequenced by immunoSEQ multiplex PCR; TCRdb stores in-frame clones only, minus some. The sample lists about 220,000 clones; 90% to 95% were seen once. Sequencing was performed on blood. These receptors were collected from a man in his fifties in good health. Both conserved end residues are part of each CDR3. Each record gives: V gene, J gene, D gene, clone size, CDR3 protein, CDR3 DNA. D genes are given only for firm matches. Rows give clone size only sometimes, using once, few, many, or a class for an expanded clone.

V gene: TRBV9; J gene: TRBJ2-5; D gene: NA; clone size: NA; CDR3 protein: CASSRQVYQETQYF; CDR3 DNA: TGTGCCAGCAGCCGACAGGTATACCAAGAGACCCAGTACTTC
V gene: TRBV5-1; J gene: TRBJ1-4; D gene: TRBD1; clone size: NA; CDR3 protein: CASSQLGQGSNEKLFF; CDR3 DNA: TGCGCCAGCAGCCAACTCGGACAGGGCTCGAATGAAAAACTGTTTTTT
V gene: TRBV6-5; J gene: TRBJ1-4; D gene: NA; clone size: NA; CDR3 protein: CASTRGGNEKLFF; CDR3 DNA: TGTGCCAGCACAAGAGGGGGGAATGAAAAACTGTTTTTT
V gene: TRBV7-9; J gene: TRBJ2-3; D gene: TRBD1; clone size: NA; CDR3 protein: CASSSRTGGTDTQYF; CDR3 DNA: TGTGCCAGCAGCTCCAGGACAGGGGGCACAGATACGCAGTATTTT
V gene: TRBV5-1; J gene: TRBJ2-1; D gene: NA; clone size: NA; CDR3 protein: CASGASPSGGIYNEQFF; CDR3 DNA: TGCGCCAGCGGCGCCAGCCCTTCAGGGGGGATCTACAATGAGCAGTTCTTC
V gene: TRBV28; J gene: TRBJ1-4; D gene: NA; clone size: NA; CDR3 protein: CASSLSGQGSGPNEKLFF; CDR3 DNA: TGTGCCAGCAGTTTAAGCGGGCAGGGAAGTGGTCCTAATGAAAAACTGTTTTTT
V gene: TRBV6-6; J gene: TRBJ1-2; D gene: NA; clone size: NA; CDR3 protein: CASSRILSTGETMSYGYTF; CDR3 DNA: TGTGCCAGCAGCCGAATACTATCCACGGGGGAAACGATGAGCTATGGCTACACCTTC
V gene: TRBV28; J gene: TRBJ1-4; D gene: NA; clone size: NA; CDR3 protein: CASSFPLGTNEKLFF; CDR3 DNA: TGTGCCAGCAGTTTCCCGCTGGGTACTAATGAAAAACTGTTTTTT
V gene: TRBV19; J gene: TRBJ2-3; D gene: NA; clone size: once; CDR3 protein: CASSFKPVSSAQYF; CDR3 DNA: TGTGCCAGTAGTTTCAAACCGGTGAGTTCGGCGCAGTATTTT
V gene: TRBV18; J gene: TRBJ2-6; D gene: NA; clone size: NA; CDR3 protein: CASSPIGLFSGANVLTF; CDR3 DNA: TGTGCCAGCTCACCGATCGGGCTATTCTCTGGGGCCAACGTCCTGACTTTC
V gene: TRBV19; J gene: TRBJ1-5; D gene: NA; clone size: NA; CDR3 protein: CASSMRQEYSNQPQHF; CDR3 DNA: TGTGCCAGTAGTATGAGACAGGAGTATAGCAATCAGCCCCAGCATTTT
V gene: TRBV2; J gene: TRBJ2-3; D gene: NA; clone size: NA; CDR3 protein: CASSAMTTDTQYF; CDR3 DNA: TGTGCCAGCAGTGCGATGACGACAGATACGCAGTATTTT
V gene: TRBV18; J gene: TRBJ1-1; D gene: TRBD1; clone size: NA; CDR3 protein: CASSPKTGAEAFF; CDR3 DNA: TGTGCCAGCTCACCCAAAACAGGGGCCGAAGCTTTCTTT
V gene: TRBV7-2; J gene: TRBJ1-3; D gene: NA; clone size: NA; CDR3 protein: CASSLFIPGGTIYF; CDR3 DNA: TGTGCCAGCAGCTTATTTATTCCGGGGGGCACCATATATTTT
V gene: TRBV11-2; J gene: TRBJ1-4; D gene: TRBD1; clone size: NA; CDR3 protein: CASSFRQGTTNEKLFF; CDR3 DNA: TGTGCCAGCAGCTTTAGACAGGGAACAACTAATGAAAAACTGTTTTTT
V gene: TRBV28; J gene: TRBJ1-4; D gene: NA; clone size: NA; CDR3 protein: CASRGGATHEKLFF; CDR3 DNA: TGTGCCAGCAGGGGGGGCGCGACGCATGAAAAACTGTTTTTT
V gene: TRBV5-1; J gene: TRBJ2-6; D gene: NA; clone size: NA; CDR3 protein: CASSLGVTISGANVLTF; CDR3 DNA: TGCGCCAGCAGCTTGGGGGTAACTATCTCTGGGGCCAACGTCCTGACTTTC
V gene: TRBV19; J gene: TRBJ1-5; D gene: NA; clone size: NA; CDR3 protein: CASNKVNNQPQHF; CDR3 DNA: TGTGCCAGTAATAAGGTCAACAATCAGCCCCAGCATTTT
V gene: TRBV19; J gene: TRBJ1-2; D gene: TRBD1; clone size: NA; CDR3 protein: CASRPRGSGYGYTF; CDR3 DNA: TGTGCCAGTAGGCCCAGGGGGTCAGGCTATGGCTACACCTTC
V gene: TRBV19; J gene: TRBJ2-1; D gene: NA; clone size: NA; CDR3 protein: CASSMDRNEQFF; CDR3 DNA: TGTGCCAGTAGTATGGACCGCAATGAGCAGTTCTTC
V gene: TRBV11-2; J gene: TRBJ2-6; D gene: NA; clone size: once; CDR3 protein: CASSLFWGGNSGANVLTF; CDR3 DNA: TGTGCCAGCAGCTTATTTTGGGGGGGCAACTCTGGGGCCAACGTCCTGACTTTC
V gene: TRBV19; J gene: TRBJ1-5; D gene: NA; clone size: NA; CDR3 protein: CASSYSNQPQHF; CDR3 DNA: TGTGCCAGCTCATATAGCAATCAGCCCCAGCATTTT
V gene: TRBV4-1; J gene: TRBJ1-1; D gene: NA; clone size: NA; CDR3 protein: CASSQTGTVNTEAFF; CDR3 DNA: TGCGCCAGCAGCCAAACCGGGACGGTGAACACTGAAGCTTTCTTT
V gene: TRBV27; J gene: TRBJ2-7; D gene: TRBD1; clone size: NA; CDR3 protein: CASSFGTGSYEQYF; CDR3 DNA: TGTGCCAGCAGTTTCGGGACAGGGTCCTACGAGCAGTACTTC
V gene: TRBV29-1; J gene: TRBJ1-1; D gene: NA; clone size: few; CDR3 protein: CSVDWGEGTGAFF; CDR3 DNA: TGCAGCGTTGATTGGGGGGAGGGTACGGGAGCTTTCTTT
V gene: TRBV30; J gene: TRBJ2-3; D gene: TRBD2; clone size: NA; CDR3 protein: CAWSLAGEKTQYF; CDR3 DNA: TGTGCCTGGAGTCTAGCGGGGGAGAAGACGCAGTATTTT
V gene: TRBV6-2/TRBV6-3; J gene: TRBJ1-1; D gene: NA; clone size: once; CDR3 protein: CASSYSINTEAFF; CDR3 DNA: TGTGCCAGCAGCTATTCAATCAACACTGAAGCTTTCTTT
V gene: TRBV18; J gene: TRBJ1-3; D gene: NA; clone size: once; CDR3 protein: CASSLWEGAGNTIYF; CDR3 DNA: TGTGCCAGCTCCCTCTGGGAGGGAGCTGGAAACACCATATATTTT
V gene: TRBV7-8; J gene: TRBJ2-2; D gene: NA; clone size: NA; CDR3 protein: CASSLAQGNTGELFF; CDR3 DNA: TGTGCCAGCAGCTTAGCCCAGGGGAACACCGGGGAGCTGTTTTTT
V gene: TRBV21-1; J gene: TRBJ1-4; D gene: NA; clone size: NA; CDR3 protein: CASSKANDRGQGEKLFF; CDR3 DNA: TGTGCCAGCAGCAAAGCTAACGACAGGGGGCAAGGTGAAAAACTGTTTTTT
V gene: TRBV9; J gene: TRBJ1-1; D gene: NA; clone size: NA; CDR3 protein: CASSVDTNTEAFF; CDR3 DNA: TGTGCCAGCAGCGTAGATACGAACACTGAAGCTTTCTTT
V gene: TRBV2; J gene: TRBJ2-5; D gene: NA; clone size: NA; CDR3 protein: CASSTEETQYF; CDR3 DNA: TGTGCCAGCAGTACCGAAGAGACCCAGTACTTC
V gene: TRBV5-1; J gene: TRBJ2-2; D gene: TRBD1; clone size: NA; CDR3 protein: CASSLGQGATGELFF; CDR3 DNA: TGCGCCAGCAGCTTGGGACAGGGGGCAACCGGGGAGCTGTTTTTT
V gene: TRBV14; J gene: TRBJ1-1; D gene: NA; clone size: NA; CDR3 protein: CASSYFRTGEAFF; CDR3 DNA: TGTGCCAGCAGCTATTTCCGGACTGGTGAAGCTTTCTTT
V gene: TRBV7-2; J gene: TRBJ1-1; D gene: NA; clone size: NA; CDR3 protein: CASSLRGAEAFF; CDR3 DNA: TGTGCCAGCAGCTTAAGAGGGGCTGAAGCTTTCTTT
V gene: TRBV3-1/TRBV3-2; J gene: TRBJ2-3; D gene: TRBD2; clone size: NA; CDR3 protein: CASSYGGAGDTQYF; CDR3 DNA: TGTGCCAGCAGCTACGGGGGGGCAGGAGATACGCAGTATTTT
V gene: TRBV3-1/TRBV3-2; J gene: TRBJ2-3; D gene: TRBD2; clone size: NA; CDR3 protein: CASSQGVAGDTDTQYF; CDR3 DNA: TGTGCCAGCAGCCAAGGGGTAGCGGGGGACACAGATACGCAGTATTTT
V gene: TRBV3-1/TRBV3-2; J gene: TRBJ1-5; D gene: NA; clone size: NA; CDR3 protein: CASSQFENQPQHF; CDR3 DNA: TGTGCCAGCAGCCAATTTGAAAATCAGCCCCAGCATTTT
V gene: TRBV6-4; J gene: TRBJ2-2; D gene: NA; clone size: NA; CDR3 protein: CASSAGHKNTGELFF; CDR3 DNA: TGTGCCAGCAGTGCTGGGCACAAGAACACCGGGGAGCTGTTTTTT
V gene: TRBV3-1/TRBV3-2; J gene: TRBJ2-2; D gene: NA; clone size: NA; CDR3 protein: CASSLLGTGELFF; CDR3 DNA: TGTGCCAGCAGCCTCCTAGGAACCGGGGAGCTGTTTTTT
V gene: TRBV2; J gene: TRBJ2-2; D gene: NA; clone size: NA; CDR3 protein: CASSWTTAGELFF; CDR3 DNA: TGTGCCAGCAGCTGGACTACCGCCGGGGAGCTGTTTTTT
V gene: TRBV18; J gene: TRBJ2-2; D gene: TRBD2; clone size: NA; CDR3 protein: CASSQAAGGTGELFF; CDR3 DNA: TGTGCCAGCTCTCAGGCTGCGGGAGGCACCGGGGAGCTGTTTTTT
V gene: TRBV19; J gene: TRBJ1-5; D gene: NA; clone size: NA; CDR3 protein: CASSTQTFNQPQHF; CDR3 DNA: TGTGCCAGTAGTACCCAAACATTCAATCAGCCCCAGCATTTT
V gene: TRBV11-3; J gene: TRBJ2-5; D gene: TRBD1; clone size: NA; CDR3 protein: CASSFTGGTQETQYF; CDR3 DNA: TGTGCCAGCAGCTTTACAGGGGGGACCCAAGAGACCCAGTACTTC
V gene: TRBV7-9; J gene: TRBJ2-5; D gene: TRBD2; clone size: NA; CDR3 protein: CASSHAGGGETQYF; CDR3 DNA: TGTGCCAGCAGCCACGCGGGGGGAGGGGAGACCCAGTACTTC
V gene: TRBV28; J gene: TRBJ2-7; D gene: TRBD2; clone size: NA; CDR3 protein: CASGEGGKGEQYF; CDR3 DNA: TGTGCCAGCGGAGAGGGAGGGAAGGGGGAGCAGTACTTC
V gene: TRBV3-1/TRBV3-2; J gene: TRBJ2-1; D gene: NA; clone size: NA; CDR3 protein: CASSQVAGWRNEQFF; CDR3 DNA: TGTGCCAGCAGCCAAGTCGCAGGGTGGAGGAATGAGCAGTTCTTC
V gene: TRBV7-3; J gene: TRBJ2-7; D gene: TRBD2; clone size: NA; CDR3 protein: CASSGPGGEQYF; CDR3 DNA: TGTGCCAGCAGCGGACCGGGGGGCGAGCAGTACTTC
V gene: TRBV29-1; J gene: TRBJ2-1; D gene: TRBD1; clone size: NA; CDR3 protein: CSVDRGYEQFF; CDR3 DNA: TGCAGCGTGGACAGGGGGTATGAGCAGTTCTTC
V gene: TRBV5-1; J gene: TRBJ2-2; D gene: NA; clone size: NA; CDR3 protein: CASSLGSTGELFF; CDR3 DNA: TGCGCCAGCAGCTTGGGGTCCACCGGGGAGCTGTTTTTT
V gene: TRBV7-9; J gene: TRBJ1-3; D gene: NA; clone size: NA; CDR3 protein: CASSRVWGESRNTIYF; CDR3 DNA: TGTGCCAGCAGCCGAGTATGGGGCGAGTCGAGAAACACCATATATTTT
V gene: TRBV5-4; J gene: TRBJ2-1; D gene: NA; clone size: NA; CDR3 protein: CASSRKFEDEQFF; CDR3 DNA: TGTGCCAGCAGCCGGAAGTTTGAAGATGAGCAGTTCTTC
V gene: TRBV2; J gene: TRBJ1-5; D gene: NA; clone size: NA; CDR3 protein: CASTDSLQPQHF; CDR3 DNA: TGTGCCAGCACCGACAGTCTTCAGCCCCAGCATTTT
V gene: TRBV6-1; J gene: TRBJ2-1; D gene: NA; clone size: NA; CDR3 protein: CASSEAGTHSLF; CDR3 DNA: TGTGCCAGCAGTGAAGCGGGTACCCATAGTCTCTTC
V gene: TRBV12-3/TRBV12-4; J gene: TRBJ1-3; D gene: NA; clone size: NA; CDR3 protein: CASGASGNTIYF; CDR3 DNA: TGTGCCAGTGGGGCATCTGGAAACACCATATATTTT
V gene: TRBV18; J gene: TRBJ2-1; D gene: NA; clone size: NA; CDR3 protein: CASSPQGGNGNEQFF; CDR3 DNA: TGTGCCAGCTCACCGCAGGGGGGGAATGGGAATGAGCAGTTCTTC
V gene: TRBV5-3; J gene: TRBJ1-4; D gene: NA; clone size: NA; CDR3 protein: CARSLPDRENEKLFF; CDR3 DNA: TGTGCCAGAAGTTTGCCGGACAGAGAAAATGAAAAACTGTTTTTT
V gene: TRBV27; J gene: TRBJ1-6; D gene: NA; clone size: few; CDR3 protein: CASPLAARFSYNSPLHF; CDR3 DNA: TGTGCCAGCCCCTTAGCCGCGCGTTTCTCCTATAATTCACCCCTCCACTTT
V gene: TRBV15; J gene: TRBJ1-1; D gene: NA; clone size: NA; CDR3 protein: CATSPRPSVVDTEAFF; CDR3 DNA: TGTGCCACCAGCCCTCGGCCGTCGGTGGTGGACACTGAAGCTTTCTTT
V gene: TRBV10-2; J gene: TRBJ2-1; D gene: NA; clone size: NA; CDR3 protein: CASSEGFYNEQFF; CDR3 DNA: TGCGCCAGCAGTGAGGGGTTCTACAATGAGCAGTTCTTC